These T cell receptor beta chains were read from a single sample in a study of technical replicates of blood from a few donors. Some clones are missing from TCRdb's copy, which holds only in-frame ones; the method was immunoSEQ multiplex PCR. This table holds about 70,000 clones, approximately 96% found once. Sequencing was performed on T cells isolated from PBMCs. The source of these receptors is a human donor in good health. The CDR3 runs from the conserved cysteine through the conserved F or W. The D gene is left open where the match is weak. Part of the rows lack a size; the others show once, few, many or a class for expanded clones.

>TRBJ2-2|.|TRBV10-3|.
CAISASAPWGGDTGELFF
TGTGCCATCAGTGCTTCCGCCCCCTGGGGCGGGGACACCGGGGAGCTGTTTTTT
>TRBJ1-1|.|TRBV6-5|.
CASSYSTGSPEAFF
TGTGCCAGCAGTTACTCGACTGGATCCCCTGAAGCTTTCTTT
>TRBJ1-2|.|TRBV6-5|TRBD1
CASSYIGTGTGYTF
TGTGCCAGCAGTTACATAGGGACAGGGACCGGCTACACCTTC
>TRBJ2-3|.|TRBV5-1|.
CASSPRSLTDTQYF
TGCGCCAGCAGCCCCAGGTCCCTCACAGATACGCAGTATTTT
>TRBJ2-3|.|TRBV10-1|TRBD2
CASSGSGGTDTQYF
TGCGCCAGCAGTGGAAGCGGGGGAACAGATACGCAGTATTTT
>TRBJ2-1|few|TRBV15|.
CATSTRHSTHNEQFF
TGTGCCACCAGCACTCGGCATAGCACCCACAATGAGCAGTTCTTC
>TRBJ2-7|.|TRBV27|TRBD2
CASSLAPTSGSYEQYF
TGTGCCAGCAGTTTAGCTCCTACTAGCGGGAGCTACGAGCAGTACTTC
>TRBJ2-5|.|TRBV14|.
CASSQEWGLGETQYF
TGTGCCAGCAGCCAAGAATGGGGGCTAGGGGAGACCCAGTACTTC
>TRBJ2-1|.|TRBV11-3|.
CASSLAQMNEQFF
TGTGCCAGCAGCTTAGCGCAGATGAATGAGCAGTTCTTC
>TRBJ2-2|.|TRBV11-2|TRBD2
CASSLELAGAETGELFF
TGTGCCAGCAGCTTAGAACTAGCGGGAGCCGAAACCGGGGAGCTGTTTTTT
>TRBJ1-1|.|TRBV6-6|TRBD1
CASSTGAEAFF
TGTGCCAGTAGTACAGGGGCCGAAGCTTTCTTT
>TRBJ1-4|.|TRBV18|.
CASSPLQGRSNEKLFF
TGTGCCAGCTCACCGCTTCAGGGGCGGTCTAATGAAAAACTGTTTTTT
>TRBJ2-1|.|TRBV28|TRBD2
CASSFAASGYNEQFF
TGTGCCAGCAGTTTCGCGGCTAGCGGGTACAATGAGCAGTTCTTC
>TRBJ1-2|.|TRBV29-1|TRBD1
CSVVEGAGYGYTF
TGCAGCGTCGTAGAGGGGGCGGGCTATGGCTACACCTTC
>TRBJ1-4|.|TRBV11-2|.
CASSLHRVEEKLFF
TGTGCCAGCAGCTTACACAGGGTTGAAGAAAAACTGTTTTTT
>TRBJ1-1|.|TRBV6-1|.
CASRSGPMNTEAFF
TGTGCCAGCAGATCAGGGCCGATGAACACTGAAGCTTTCTTT
>TRBJ2-1|.|TRBV6-1|.
CASRHSGNYNEQFF
TGTGCCAGCAGGCATAGCGGAAACTACAATGAGCAGTTCTTC
>TRBJ1-1|few|TRBV30|.
CAWSVSSVNTEAFF
TGTGCCTGGAGTGTATCTTCGGTGAACACTGAAGCTTTCTTT
>TRBJ2-6|.|TRBV6-1|.
CASTSRSGANVLTF
TGTGCCAGCACGTCACGGTCTGGGGCCAACGTCCTGACTTTC
>TRBJ1-4|.|TRBV9|.
CASSVRGADEKLFF
TGTGCCAGCAGCGTAAGGGGTGCCGATGAAAAACTGTTTTTT
>TRBJ1-2|.|TRBV18|.
CASSSRDGTPLYGYTF
TGTGCCAGCTCATCTAGAGACGGGACACCACTCTATGGCTACACCTTC
>TRBJ1-2|once|TRBV10-3|.
CAIRDSLNYGYTF
TGTGCCATCAGGGACAGCCTAAACTATGGCTACACCTTC
>TRBJ1-5|.|TRBV6-5|.
CASSYLGLNQPQHF
TGTGCCAGCAGTTACCTCGGACTCAATCAGCCCCAGCATTTT
>TRBJ1-2|.|TRBV28|TRBD1
CASSWGQGRLGGYTF
TGTGCCAGCAGTTGGGGACAGGGAAGGTTAGGTGGCTACACCTTC